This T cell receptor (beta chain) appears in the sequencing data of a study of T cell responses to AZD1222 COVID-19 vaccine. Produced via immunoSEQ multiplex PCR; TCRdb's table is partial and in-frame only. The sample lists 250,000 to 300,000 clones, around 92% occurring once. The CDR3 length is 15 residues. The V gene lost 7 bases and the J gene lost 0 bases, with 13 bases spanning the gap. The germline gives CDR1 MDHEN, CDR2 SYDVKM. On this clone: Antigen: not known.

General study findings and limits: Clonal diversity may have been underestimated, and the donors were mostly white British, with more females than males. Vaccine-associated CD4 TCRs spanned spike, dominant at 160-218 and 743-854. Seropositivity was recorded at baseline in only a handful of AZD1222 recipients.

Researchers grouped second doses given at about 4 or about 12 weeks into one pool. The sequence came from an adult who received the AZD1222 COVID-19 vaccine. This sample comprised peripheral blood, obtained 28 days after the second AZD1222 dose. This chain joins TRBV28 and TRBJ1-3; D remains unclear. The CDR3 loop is CASTEDANSGNTIYF. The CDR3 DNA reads TGTGCCAGCACCGAGGACGCGAACTCTGGAAACACCATATATTTT.